One and the same sample provided the 17 T cell receptor beta chains below, sequenced in a study of shared clonotypes between healthy human individuals. Naive CD8 cells lacked CD45RO, underwent positive selection for CCR7 and left out terminally differentiated effector memory CD45RA+ cells. Libraries were prepared by immunoSEQ multiplex PCR; TCRdb keeps only in-frame clonotypes and omits some of them. The sample shows about 2 million clones, approximately 94% of them seen only once. The source material was naive CD8+ T cells sorted from blood. These receptors all stem from a man aged 18 to 29 in good health.

The rearrangement links TRBV30 to TRBJ2-1; 11 bases are a match to TRBD2. V was pared by 6 bases and J by 7 bases, with 5 bases of the junction left unmatched. Germline CDR1 and CDR2: GTSNPN and SVGIG (reference sequence). There are 13 residues in the CDR3. The CDR3 loop is CACSGREVNEQFF. The CDR3 DNA is TGTGCCTGTAGCGGGAGGGAAGTTAATGAGCAGTTCTTC. Filled out from reference TRBV30 and TRBJ2-1, the complete variable domain reads SQTIHQWPATLVQPVGSPLSLECTVEGTSNPNLYWYRQAAGRGLQLLFYSVGIGQISSEVPQNLSASRPQDRQFILSSKKLLLSDSGFYLCACSGREVNEQFFGPGTRLTVL.

The CDR3 DNA follows: TGTGCCAGCAGCTTGGGGACTAGCGTTCTGAGTGCCTACGAGCAGTACTTC. Translating it yields CASSLGTSVLSAYEQYF. The chain employs TRBV5-6 and TRBJ2-7; TRBD2 agrees at 9 bases. The germline V gene encodes CDR1 SGHDT and CDR2 YYEEEE. The V and J ends lost 0 bases and 2 bases, in that order; junction bases with no gene match: 9. This CDR3 is 17 amino acids long.

The chain employs TRBV9 and TRBJ2-5; 8 bases are shared with TRBD1. Germline-derived CDR1 and CDR2 are SGDLS and YYNGEE. The ends lost 6 bases at V and 4 bases at J; junction bases unmatched: 5. There are 13 residues in the CDR3. The CDR3 sequence: CASNTGGGETQYF. The CDR3 DNA reads as TGTGCCAGCAACACAGGGGGAGGAGAGACCCAGTACTTC. The whole variable domain, filled in from reference TRBV9 and TRBJ2-5, reads DSGVTQTPKHLITATGQRVTLRCSPRSGDLSVYWYQQSLDQGLQFLIQYYNGEERAKGNILERFSAQQFPDLHSELNLSSLELGDSALYFCASNTGGGETQYFGPGTRLLVL.

This rearrangement joins TRBV28 to TRBJ1-3; D remains unclear. Between the trimmed V and J ends, which lost 4 bases and 0 bases, there was a span of 13 bases. The CDR3 extends over 16 amino acids. In germline, CDR1 is MDHEN, CDR2 SYDVKM. The CDR3 is CASSSPSVYSGNTIYF. As DNA, the CDR3 is TGTGCCAGCAGTTCCCCCTCAGTTTACTCTGGAAACACCATATATTTT. Full variable domain (missing parts from reference TRBV28 and TRBJ1-3): DVKVTQSSRYLVKRTGEKVFLECVQDMDHENMFWYRQDPGLGLRLIYFSYDVKMKEKGDIPEGYSVSREKKERFSLILESASTNQTSMYLCASSSPSVYSGNTIYFGEGSWLTVV.

The rearrangement uses TRBV27 and TRBJ1-2; perhaps TRBD1 as D (5 bases). The CDR3 sequence is 16 residues long. V dropped 4 bases and J dropped 0 bases, with 15 bases sitting between them. Germline CDR1 MNHEY, CDR2 SMNVEV (reference sequence). CDR3 sequence: CASSSSGGPTNYGYTF. CDR3 DNA: TGTGCCAGCAGTTCCTCCGGGGGACCAACTAACTATGGCTACACCTTC.

This clone was seen once. The rearrangement uses TRBV15 and TRBJ1-3; 8 nucleotides agree with TRBD1. Losses at the gene ends were 4 bases for V and 2 bases for J; bases not matched to a gene: 7. Germline-derived CDR1 and CDR2 are LNHNV and YYDKDF (reference sequence). The CDR3 loop spans 16 amino acids. As DNA, the CDR3 is TGTGCCACCAGCAACGGACCAGGGGGCCCTGGAAACACCATATATTTT. Residues: CATSNGPGGPGNTIYF.

This clone was observed once. This chain connects TRBV19 to TRBJ1-6; D possibly corresponds to TRBD1 (5 bases). The CDR3 totals 14 residues. Trimming took off 6 bases at V and 9 bases at J, with 15 bases between the two ends. Germline values: CDR1 LNHDA, CDR2 SQIVND (reference sequence). CDR3 sequence reads: CASSPDGGISPLHF. DNA of the CDR3: TGTGCCAGTAGCCCGGACGGGGGGATTTCACCCCTCCACTTT.

This rearrangement joins TRBV7-7 to TRBJ2-6; D is unclear. V dropped 1 base and J dropped 4 bases, with 8 bases sitting between them. Germline V gene data show CDR1 as SSHAT and CDR2 as FNYEAQ (reference sequence). The CDR3 covers 15 residues. The CDR3 DNA reads TGTGCCAGCAGCTTAGATAGCACCGGGGCCAACGTCCTGACTTTC. Translating gives CASSLDSTGANVLTF.

The rearrangement uses TRBV5-1 and TRBJ1-2; D gene unclear. Looked up from germline, CDR1 is SGHRS and CDR2 is YFSETQ. Trimming took off 1 base at V and 2 bases at J, with 12 bases between the two ends. The CDR3 contains 15 residues. The CDR3 loop reads CASSLYETSNYGYTF. The CDR3 nucleotides are TGCGCCAGCAGCTTGTATGAGACGTCAAACTATGGCTACACCTTC.

The chain uses TRBV7-8 and TRBJ2-7; D is ambiguous. The CDR3 runs 11 residues. Trimming left V 3 bases short and J 6 bases short, with 6 bases between. The germline gives CDR1 SGHVS, CDR2 FQNEAQ. CDR3 loop: CASSFGGEQYF. As DNA, the CDR3 is TGTGCCAGCAGCTTTGGTGGCGAGCAGTACTTC.

The table lists this clone with a few counts. The gene calls are TRBV7-8 and TRBJ2-2, with TRBD2 as a possible D gene (6 bases). CDR3 length: 15 amino acids. The V end was cut by 1 base, the J end by 5 bases, with 11 bases between. CDR1 and CDR2 from the germline V gene are SGHVS and FQNEAQ. The CDR3 DNA sequence: TGTGCCAGCAGCTTAGATCCAGCGGGTACCGGGGAGCTGTTTTTT. The encoded protein is CASSLDPAGTGELFF. Looking up the rest from reference TRBV7-8 and TRBJ2-2 gives the full variable domain: GAGVSQSPRYKVAKRGQDVALRCDPISGHVSLFWYQQALGQGPEFLTYFQNEAQLDKSGLPSDRFFAERPEGSVSTLKIQRTQQEDSAVYLCASSLDPAGTGELFFGEGSRLTVL.

The J gene is TRBJ2-1, the V gene TRBV5-1; 11 positions match TRBD2. The CDR3 totals 15 residues. Looked up from germline, CDR1 is SGHRS and CDR2 is YFSETQ. The ends lost 6 bases at V and 4 bases at J; junction bases unmatched: 6. CDR3 sequence (DNA): TGCGCCAGCACGGTGGCTAGCGGGGGGTACAATGAGCAGTTCTTC. Translated: CASTVASGGYNEQFF.

As regards this clone: Within the sample, other DNA sequences also encode this same CDR3. V is TRBV5-6 and J is TRBJ2-7, with D possibly being TRBD1 (6 bases). V gave up 4 bases and J gave up 2 bases, with 16 bases separating them. The CDR3 extends over 15 amino acids. The V gene's germline CDR1 is SGHDT and CDR2 YYEEEE. The CDR3, as DNA: TGTGCCAGCAGCGAAGGGGGTTTCGGTCCCTACGAGCAGTACTTC. Amino acids: CASSEGGFGPYEQYF.

Concerning this clone itself: The sample contains more than one DNA sequence encoding this CDR3. This chain joins TRBV9 and TRBJ2-3; D ambiguous. Looked up from germline, CDR1 is SGDLS and CDR2 is YYNGEE. This CDR3 contains 13 residues. V lost 0 bases, J lost 3 bases, and 5 bases lay in between. Here the CDR3 DNA reads TGTGCCAGCAGCGTAGATTTAACAGATACGCAGTATTTT. Protein product: CASSVDLTDTQYF.

This chain links TRBV7-9 with TRBJ2-1; D possibly corresponds to TRBD1 (5 bases). The germline V gene has CDR1 SEHNR and CDR2 FQNEAQ (reference sequence). This CDR3 has 15 amino acids. Trimming shortened V by 6 bases and J by 3 bases, and 15 bases separated the two germline ends. The CDR3 is CASSPGLSYYNEQFF. DNA for the CDR3: TGTGCCAGCAGTCCAGGGTTGAGCTACTACAATGAGCAGTTCTTC.

This clone was seen just once. The chain employs TRBV4-3 and TRBJ1-1, with 7 bases fitting TRBD1. Germline CDR1 and CDR2: LGHNA and YSLEER. The CDR3 length is 13 residues. V was clipped by 6 bases and J by 6 bases; unmatched bases: 7. In DNA, the CDR3 is TGCGCCAGCAGTTATCGAACAGGGGCTGAAGCTTTCTTT. This gives the protein CASSYRTGAEAFF.

The chain recombines TRBV5-4 with TRBJ2-7; D might be TRBD2 (7 bases). Germline V gene sequence: CDR1 SGHNT, CDR2 YYREEE (reference sequence). Deletions cut 3 bases from V and 6 bases from J, with 16 bases between. This CDR3 spans 14 amino acids. The CDR3 DNA follows: TGTGCCAGCAGCTGGAGTGGGGGGGGCGTCGAGCAGTACTTC. Encoded protein: CASSWSGGGVEQYF. The variable domain in full, completed from reference TRBV5-4 and TRBJ2-7, reads ETGVTQSPTHLIKTRGQQVTLRCSSQSGHNTVSWYQQALGQGPQFIFQYYREEENGRGNFPPRFSGLQFPNYSSELNVNALELDDSALYLCASSWSGGGVEQYFGPGTRLTVT.